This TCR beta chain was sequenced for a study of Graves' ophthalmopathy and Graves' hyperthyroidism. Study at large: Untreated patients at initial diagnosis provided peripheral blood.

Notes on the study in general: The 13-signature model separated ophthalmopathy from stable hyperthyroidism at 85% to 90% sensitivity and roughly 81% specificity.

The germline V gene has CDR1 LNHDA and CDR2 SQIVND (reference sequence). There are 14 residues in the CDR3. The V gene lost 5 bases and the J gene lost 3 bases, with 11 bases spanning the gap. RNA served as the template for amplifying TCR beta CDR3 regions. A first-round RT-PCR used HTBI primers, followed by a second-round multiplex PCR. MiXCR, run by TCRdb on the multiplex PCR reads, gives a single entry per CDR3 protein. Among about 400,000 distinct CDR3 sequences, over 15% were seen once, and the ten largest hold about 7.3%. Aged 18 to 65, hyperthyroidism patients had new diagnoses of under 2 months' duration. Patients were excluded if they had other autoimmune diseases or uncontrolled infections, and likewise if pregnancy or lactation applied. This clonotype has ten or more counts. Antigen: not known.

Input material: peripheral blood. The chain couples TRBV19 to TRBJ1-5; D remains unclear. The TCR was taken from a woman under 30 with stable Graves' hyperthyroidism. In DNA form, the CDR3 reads TGTGCCAGTAGTTGGGAGGGTTACAATCAGCCCCAGCATTTT. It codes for CASSWEGYNQPQHF.